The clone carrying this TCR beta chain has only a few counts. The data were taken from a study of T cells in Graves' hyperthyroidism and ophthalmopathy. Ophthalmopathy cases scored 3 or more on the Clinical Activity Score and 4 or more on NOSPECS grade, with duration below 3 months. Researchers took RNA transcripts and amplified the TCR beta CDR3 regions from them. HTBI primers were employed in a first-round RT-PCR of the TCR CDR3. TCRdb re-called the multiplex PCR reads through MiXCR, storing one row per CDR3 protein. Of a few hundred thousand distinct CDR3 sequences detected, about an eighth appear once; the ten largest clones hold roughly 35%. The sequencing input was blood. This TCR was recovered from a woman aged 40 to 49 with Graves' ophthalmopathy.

In nucleotides, the CDR3 is TGCGCCAGCAGCCAAGGCCTAGAGGGCGGCTATGGCTACACCTTC. This translates into CASSQGLEGGYGYTF. The V call is TRBV4-1, the J call TRBJ1-2; D remains unclear. The CDR3 is 15 amino acids. The germline V gene encodes CDR1 MGHRA and CDR2 YSYEKL. The V gene lost 1 base and the J gene lost 4 bases, with 13 bases spanning the gap.